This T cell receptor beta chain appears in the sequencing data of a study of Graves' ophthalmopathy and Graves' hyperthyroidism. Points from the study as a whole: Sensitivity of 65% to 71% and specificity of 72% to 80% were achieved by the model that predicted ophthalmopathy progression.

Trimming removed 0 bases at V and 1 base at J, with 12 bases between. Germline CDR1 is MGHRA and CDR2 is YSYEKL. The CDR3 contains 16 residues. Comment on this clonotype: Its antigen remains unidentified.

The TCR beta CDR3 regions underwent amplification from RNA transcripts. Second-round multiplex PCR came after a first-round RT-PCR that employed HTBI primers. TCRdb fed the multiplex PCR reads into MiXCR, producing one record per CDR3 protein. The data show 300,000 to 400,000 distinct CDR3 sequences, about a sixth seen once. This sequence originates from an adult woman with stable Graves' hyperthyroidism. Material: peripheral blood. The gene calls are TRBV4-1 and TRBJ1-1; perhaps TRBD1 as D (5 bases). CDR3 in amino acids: CASSQDPPGRNTEAFF. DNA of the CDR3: TGCGCCAGCAGCCAAGATCCCCCAGGGAGGAACACTGAAGCTTTCTTT.